This TCR beta chain was recovered during a study of cytomegalovirus exposure and HLA in healthy donors. For the study at large: The study placed roughly four fifths of its approximately 360 genotyped donors in the Caucasian-associated ancestry cluster.

The primer mix had 60 Vbeta and 13 Jbeta primers. Here immunoSEQ multiplex PCR was the method, and the copy in TCRdb shows in-frame clones only, minus some. The table has roughly 150,000 clones, about 74% seen once; the top ten hold over 3%. The CDR3 runs 15 residues. Germline CDR1 KGHSH, CDR2 LQKENI. After removal of 3 bases from V and 5 bases from J, the junction contained 9 bases not matched to a gene. V is TRBV18 and J is TRBJ2-5, with 7 bases fitting TRBD1. The source material was PBMCs. This clonotype originated in a male donor in good health and CMV-seronegative. For the CDR3, the DNA is TGTGCCAGCTCACCCACCGGGACAGCCGGGGAGACCCAGTACTTC. It yields the protein CASSPTGTAGETQYF.